This is a list of T cell receptor beta chains from one sample in a study of identical twins. TCRdb re-called the 5' RACE reads with MiXCR, one entry per CDR3 protein. The data contain around 510,000 distinct CDR3 sequences, roughly an eighth of them singletons. The same specimen was also included in a second study, on yellow fever vaccine responses in identical twins.

The source material was CD4+ T cells sorted from blood. These receptors originate from a woman younger than 30 in good health. CDR3s include the opening cysteine and the closing phenylalanine or tryptophan. The D gene is left open where the match is weak. Part of the rows lack a size; the others show once, few, many or a class for expanded clones.

clone_size,v_call,d_call,j_call,cdr3_nt,cdr3_aa
.,TRBV5-8,.,TRBJ1-5,TGTGCCAGCAGCTTGGGCCAGGGTAGATACAATCAGCCCCAGCATTTT,CASSLGQGRYNQPQHF
.,TRBV6-6,.,TRBJ2-1,TGTGCCAGCAGTGCCCGCTCCTACAATGAGCAGTTCTTC,CASSARSYNEQFF
.,TRBV5-1,TRBD2,TRBJ2-1,TGCGCCAGCAGCCTGACTAGCGGGAGTGTAAATGAGCAGTTCTTC,CASSLTSGSVNEQFF
.,TRBV14,TRBD2,TRBJ2-2,TGTGCCAGCAGCCAACTTGGGAGGGACACCGGGGAGCTGTTTTTT,CASSQLGRDTGELFF
.,TRBV14,.,TRBJ2-3,TGTGCCAGCAGCCAAGTTCAGGCTGGAGATACGCAGTATTTT,CASSQVQAGDTQYF
many,TRBV7-2,.,TRBJ2-7,TGTGCCAGCAGCTTAGCCCATCGGGGTGAGCAGTACTTC,CASSLAHRGEQYF
.,TRBV3-1,.,TRBJ2-4,TGTGCCAGCAGCCGTCGTACTACCGAACTAGCCAAAAACATTCAGTACTTC,CASSRRTTELAKNIQYF
few,TRBV11-2,TRBD2,TRBJ2-3,TGTGCCAGCAGCTTAAGACCTCGGACTAGCGGGAGTCCCCCCCCAGATACGCAGTATTTT,CASSLRPRTSGSPPPDTQYF
few,TRBV5-1,.,TRBJ2-1,TGCGCCAGCAGCCCGGGACTTGCCCAGGAGCAGTTCTTC,CASSPGLAQEQFF
.,TRBV15,TRBD1,TRBJ2-5,TGTGCCACCCGCCTGGCGGGACAGGGGGCTAGGGAGACCCAGTACTTC,CATRLAGQGARETQYF
.,TRBV20-1,.,TRBJ2-1,TGCAGTGCTAGCATCTGGCGGGGCTACCGCTCCTACAATGAGCAGTTCTTC,CSASIWRGYRSYNEQFF
many,TRBV20-1,.,TRBJ2-1,TGCAGTGCTGGGGGGACTCTACAGTTCTTC,CSAGGTLQFF
.,TRBV6-2/TRBV6-3,TRBD2,TRBJ2-3,TGTGCCAGCAGTTACTCGCCAGGACTAGCGGGAGGGAGCACAGATACGCAGTATTTT,CASSYSPGLAGGSTDTQYF
many,TRBV27,TRBD1,TRBJ2-2,TGTGCCAGCAGTTTTCCCGGGACAGGGGCTTTGCCCGGGGAGCTGTTTTTT,CASSFPGTGALPGELFF
few,TRBV5-6,.,TRBJ1-2,TGTGCCAGCAGCTTTACAGGGATAACTAACTATGGCTACACCTTC,CASSFTGITNYGYTF
.,TRBV5-1,.,TRBJ2-5,TGCGCCAGCAGCTTGGCGGCAAGTAAAGAGACCCAGTACTTC,CASSLAASKETQYF
few,TRBV20-1,TRBD1,TRBJ2-2,TGCAGTGCTAGAGATGTTCGGACAGGGGCCACCGGGGAGCTGTTTTTT,CSARDVRTGATGELFF
.,TRBV5-1,TRBD2,TRBJ2-2,TGCGCCAGCAGCTTTACTAGGACTAGCGGGGGGCGTAACACCGGGGAGCTGTTTTTT,CASSFTRTSGGRNTGELFF
many,TRBV12-3/TRBV12-4,TRBD1,TRBJ2-7,TGTGCCAGCACCTTGGGACAGGGGGCCGCCTACGAGCAGTACTTC,CASTLGQGAAYEQYF
many,TRBV12-3/TRBV12-4,TRBD1,TRBJ2-3,TGTGCCAGCAGTTCCCGGGACAGGGGAAGCACAGATACGCAGTATTTT,CASSSRDRGSTDTQYF
many,TRBV4-1,TRBD1,TRBJ2-3,TGCGCCAGCAGCCTCACCTTCTTAACAGGGGGCACAGATACGCAGTATTTT,CASSLTFLTGGTDTQYF
.,TRBV7-6,TRBD1,TRBJ2-5,TGTGCCAGCAGCCCGCGGATTGGGGACAGGGATCGGAAAGAGACCCAGTACTTC,CASSPRIGDRDRKETQYF
many,TRBV7-2,.,TRBJ2-7,TGTGCCAGCAGCGAACTTACGGCGGGCTACGAGCAGTACTTC,CASSELTAGYEQYF
.,TRBV28,.,TRBJ2-7,TGTGCCAGCAGTTACGGGCGGGCCCGCTCCTACGAGCAGTACTTC,CASSYGRARSYEQYF
few,TRBV24-1,TRBD1,TRBJ2-1,TGTGCCACCAGTGAACCCGGGACAGGGCCCTACAATGAGCAGTTCTTC,CATSEPGTGPYNEQFF
.,TRBV11-2,TRBD2,TRBJ2-7,TGTGCCAGCAGCTTCACTAGCGGGGGGCGCTACGAGCAGTACTTC,CASSFTSGGRYEQYF
.,TRBV10-3,.,TRBJ1-5,TGTGCCATCAGTGAGTCGGGGTCTCGGCCCGGAGGAGCCCAGCATTTT,CAISESGSRPGGAQHF
.,TRBV10-3,.,TRBJ2-7,TGTGCCATCAGTGTTAAGGGCGACGAGCAGTACTTC,CAISVKGDEQYF
.,TRBV11-2,.,TRBJ2-5,TGTGCCAGCAGCCCCCAGGGCCTGCGGGAGACCCAGTACTTC,CASSPQGLRETQYF
few,TRBV6-2/TRBV6-3,.,TRBJ2-7,TGTGCCAGCAGAAAAAGCGGAGGTTACTACGAGCAGTACTTC,CASRKSGGYYEQYF
many,TRBV6-5,.,TRBJ2-7,TGTGCCAGCAGTTCCGGACGAACATCCTACGAGCAGTACTTC,CASSSGRTSYEQYF
.,TRBV4-3,.,TRBJ2-5,TGCGCCAGCAGCCAGACAGCCATAGAGACCCAGTACTTC,CASSQTAIETQYF
.,TRBV12-3/TRBV12-4,.,TRBJ2-3,TGTGCCAGCATCCAGGACCGCTCTAGCACAGATACGCAGTATTTT,CASIQDRSSTDTQYF
few,TRBV20-1,.,TRBJ1-1,TGCAGTGCTGGTTCGGTGGCTGGAGCGAACACTGAAGCTTTCTTT,CSAGSVAGANTEAFF
few,TRBV7-9,.,TRBJ1-5,TGTGCCAGCAGCTTTAGGGGTGGAAGAAGCAATCAGCCCCAGCATTTT,CASSFRGGRSNQPQHF
few,TRBV15,TRBD2,TRBJ2-5,TGTGCCACCAGTACTAGCGGGATAGAGACCCAGTACTTC,CATSTSGIETQYF
.,TRBV12-3/TRBV12-4,.,TRBJ2-1,TGTGCCAGTGCGGCGGGCCCCCTGGGATACAATGAGCAGTTCTTC,CASAAGPLGYNEQFF
.,TRBV6-5,.,TRBJ2-1,TGTGCCAGCAGTTATGGCCGGCGGAGTAATGAGCAGTTCTTC,CASSYGRRSNEQFF
.,TRBV7-9,.,TRBJ2-2,TGTGCCAGCAGCTTAGGAAAGGCCACCGGGGAGCTGTTTTTT,CASSLGKATGELFF
few,TRBV7-9,TRBD1,TRBJ2-1,TGTGCCAGCAGCTTAGTTCAGGGGGCGCGGGGTGAGCAGTTCTTC,CASSLVQGARGEQFF
few,TRBV2,.,TRBJ2-2,TGTGCCAGCAACAATCAGGGAAACACCGGGGAGCTGTTTTTT,CASNNQGNTGELFF
.,TRBV2,TRBD1,TRBJ1-4,TGTGCCAGCAGCCCCGGACAGGCTAATGAAAAACTGTTTTTT,CASSPGQANEKLFF
many,TRBV7-2,.,TRBJ1-1,TGTGCCAGCAGCTTAGTAGGGCCTTCGAACACTGAAGCTTTCTTT,CASSLVGPSNTEAFF
.,TRBV19,.,TRBJ1-4,TGTGCCAGTAGTCGTCGGGCCGAGAATGAAAAACTGTTTTTT,CASSRRAENEKLFF
.,TRBV12-3/TRBV12-4,.,TRBJ2-6,TGTGCCAGCAGCCGCAGGTTCTCTGGGGCCAACGTCCTGACTTTC,CASSRRFSGANVLTF
many,TRBV7-8,.,TRBJ2-7,TGTGCCAGCAGTTGGGGCTCCTACGAGCAGTACTTC,CASSWGSYEQYF
few,TRBV28,.,TRBJ2-6,TGTGCCAGCAGTTCTCCCAGGGGAGGGAGCTCTGGGGCCAACGTCCTGACTTTC,CASSSPRGGSSGANVLTF
few,TRBV9,.,TRBJ2-5,TGTGCCAGCAGCGTTTGGGGGCAAGAGACCCAGTACTTC,CASSVWGQETQYF
few,TRBV5-5,TRBD1,TRBJ1-2,TGTGCCAGCAGCTTGGGTTCGACAGGGGACATCTATGGCTACACCTTC,CASSLGSTGDIYGYTF
few,TRBV7-3,.,TRBJ2-7,TGTGCCAGCAGCTTAACAGGGTCCCTTCCTTACGAGCAGTACTTC,CASSLTGSLPYEQYF
.,TRBV27,.,TRBJ2-7,TGTGCCGTAACGGGAGTAGGGAGACCCCACCCCGAGCAGTACTTC,CAVTGVGRPHPEQYF
few,TRBV12-3/TRBV12-4,.,TRBJ2-5,TGTGCCAGCAGTTTATCAGATTACCAAGAGACCCAGTACTTC,CASSLSDYQETQYF
.,TRBV6-4,TRBD2,TRBJ2-1,TGTGCCAGCAGTGACAAGGCTAGCGGGCCATACAATGAGCAGTTCTTC,CASSDKASGPYNEQFF